These T cell receptor beta chains were read from a single sample in a study of T cell repertoires in cytomegalovirus infection. TCRdb processed the reads anew with MiXCR; each CDR3 protein has one entry. This table holds hundreds of thousands of distinct CDR3 sequences, about a tenth found once. Input material: PBMCs. Receptor source: a human donor in good health (CMV status not recorded). Some clones in this sample may be carry-over from other donors' samples. Each CDR3 is given without its conserved first and last residue.

CDR3aa: ASSLLQGYT
j_gene: TRBJ1-2
v_gene: TRBV7-2

CDR3aa: ASSSSAEAF
j_gene: TRBJ1-1
v_gene: TRBV7-9

CDR3aa: ASSIQGQETQY
j_gene: TRBJ2-5
v_gene: TRBV2

CDR3aa: ASSHNSGDTIY
j_gene: TRBJ1-3
v_gene: TRBV28

CDR3aa: ASSFSGYEQY
j_gene: TRBJ2-7
v_gene: TRBV7-9

CDR3aa: ASSYELSGANVLT
j_gene: TRBJ2-6
v_gene: TRBV6-5

CDR3aa: ASSPGQGLAQETQY
j_gene: TRBJ2-5
v_gene: TRBV6-1

CDR3aa: ASSLGETAEQY
j_gene: TRBJ2-7
v_gene: TRBV7-6

CDR3aa: ASSPRLGHLDIQY
j_gene: TRBJ2-4
v_gene: TRBV7-6

CDR3aa: ASSLGGQVDSPLH
j_gene: TRBJ1-6
v_gene: TRBV7-2

CDR3aa: ASSEYGQGVYGYT
j_gene: TRBJ1-2
v_gene: TRBV25-1

CDR3aa: ASLGLRPTHEQF
j_gene: TRBJ2-1
v_gene: TRBV6-1

CDR3aa: ASSSSGAGADTQY
j_gene: TRBJ2-3
v_gene: TRBV7-3

CDR3aa: ASRTGAGNTIY
j_gene: TRBJ1-3
v_gene: TRBV12-3/TRBV12-4

CDR3aa: ASSVVAQGGYT
j_gene: TRBJ1-2
v_gene: TRBV14

CDR3aa: ASSPQGYEQY
j_gene: TRBJ2-7
v_gene: TRBV6-2/TRBV6-3

CDR3aa: ASSLRRPSTDTQY
j_gene: TRBJ2-3
v_gene: TRBV7-6

CDR3aa: ASSPRGAMNTEAF
j_gene: TRBJ1-1
v_gene: TRBV9

CDR3aa: ASSYGPGPRRNEQF
j_gene: TRBJ2-1
v_gene: TRBV6-2/TRBV6-3

CDR3aa: ASSHPEGGPRFTGELF
j_gene: TRBJ2-2
v_gene: TRBV28

CDR3aa: ASRPTGVNEKLF
j_gene: TRBJ1-4
v_gene: TRBV2

CDR3aa: ASLKKRQGGEKLF
j_gene: TRBJ1-4
v_gene: TRBV28

CDR3aa: ASTLRTSGSTDTQY
j_gene: TRBJ2-3
v_gene: TRBV6-2/TRBV6-3

CDR3aa: ASSGRGGQGPNTGELF
j_gene: TRBJ2-2
v_gene: TRBV2

CDR3aa: ASSLVAGGTYNEQF
j_gene: TRBJ2-1
v_gene: TRBV7-2

CDR3aa: SVEVRENTEAF
j_gene: TRBJ1-1
v_gene: TRBV29-1

CDR3aa: SAPRTGGLSYEQY
j_gene: TRBJ2-7
v_gene: TRBV20-1

CDR3aa: ASSYVGNSPLH
j_gene: TRBJ1-6
v_gene: TRBV6-2/TRBV6-3

CDR3aa: ASSLDRGPTGELF
j_gene: TRBJ2-2
v_gene: TRBV5-1

CDR3aa: SARDGGDTEAF
j_gene: TRBJ1-1
v_gene: TRBV20-1

CDR3aa: ASSLAGQANSPLH
j_gene: TRBJ1-6
v_gene: TRBV7-9

CDR3aa: SPVKAAQETQY
j_gene: TRBJ2-5
v_gene: TRBV20-1

CDR3aa: ASSYSRGGIYNEQF
j_gene: TRBJ2-1
v_gene: TRBV6-2/TRBV6-3

CDR3aa: SARGGAGDEKLF
j_gene: TRBJ1-4
v_gene: TRBV20-1

CDR3aa: ARDYTDTQY
j_gene: TRBJ2-3
v_gene: TRBV2

CDR3aa: SVEIGWTGDNGYT
j_gene: TRBJ1-2
v_gene: TRBV29-1

CDR3aa: ASSYPDRGYGYT
j_gene: TRBJ1-2
v_gene: TRBV6-2/TRBV6-3

CDR3aa: ASSYVRANEQF
j_gene: TRBJ2-1
v_gene: TRBV5-5

CDR3aa: ASSWNKGPGTERIVKLF
j_gene: TRBJ1-4
v_gene: TRBV27

CDR3aa: ASSSRTARSQY
j_gene: TRBJ2-5
v_gene: TRBV19

CDR3aa: SVELIPYNEQF
j_gene: TRBJ2-1
v_gene: TRBV29-1

CDR3aa: SARTTQSYEQY
j_gene: TRBJ2-7
v_gene: TRBV20-1

CDR3aa: SAPRGETQY
j_gene: TRBJ2-5
v_gene: TRBV20-1

CDR3aa: ASSRIAGGITDTQY
j_gene: TRBJ2-3
v_gene: TRBV4-3

CDR3aa: ASSLGQTFGEGKQY
j_gene: TRBJ2-7
v_gene: TRBV7-2

CDR3aa: SARDRGQGSYNEQF
j_gene: TRBJ2-1
v_gene: TRBV20-1